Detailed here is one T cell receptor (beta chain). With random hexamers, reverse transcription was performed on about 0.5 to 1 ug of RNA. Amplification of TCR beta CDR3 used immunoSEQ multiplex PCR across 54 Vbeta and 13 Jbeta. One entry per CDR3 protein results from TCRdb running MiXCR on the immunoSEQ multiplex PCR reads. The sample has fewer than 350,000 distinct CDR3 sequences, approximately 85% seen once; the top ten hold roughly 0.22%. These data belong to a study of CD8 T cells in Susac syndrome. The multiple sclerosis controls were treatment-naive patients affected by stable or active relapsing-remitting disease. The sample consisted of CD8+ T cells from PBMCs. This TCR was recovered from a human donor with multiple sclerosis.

The CDR3 coding sequence is TGTGCCAGCAGTTTGGGGTTGGGGGGCAATGAGCAGTTCTTC. This encodes CASSLGLGGNEQFF. The V and J genes are TRBV12-3 or TRBV12-4 and TRBJ2-1, with D possibly being TRBD2 (6 bases). Deletions cut 3 bases from V and 6 bases from J, with 12 bases between. This CDR3 region has 14 residues.